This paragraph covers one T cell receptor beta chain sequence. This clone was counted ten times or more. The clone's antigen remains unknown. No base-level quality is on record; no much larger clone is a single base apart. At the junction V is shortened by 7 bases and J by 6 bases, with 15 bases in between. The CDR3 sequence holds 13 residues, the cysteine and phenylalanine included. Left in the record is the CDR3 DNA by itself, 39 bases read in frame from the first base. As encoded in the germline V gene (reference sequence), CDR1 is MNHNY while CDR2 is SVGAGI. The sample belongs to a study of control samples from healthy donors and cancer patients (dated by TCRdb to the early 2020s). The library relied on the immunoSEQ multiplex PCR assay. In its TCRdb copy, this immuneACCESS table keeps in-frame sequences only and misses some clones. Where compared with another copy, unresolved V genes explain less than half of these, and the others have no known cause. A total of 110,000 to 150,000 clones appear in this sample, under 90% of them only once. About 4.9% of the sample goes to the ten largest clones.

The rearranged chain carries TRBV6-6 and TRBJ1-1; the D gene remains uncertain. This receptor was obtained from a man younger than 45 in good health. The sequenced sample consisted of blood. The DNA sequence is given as TGTGCCAGCACCCAAATGACTCCCTCTGAAGCTTTCTTT. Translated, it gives CASTQMTPSEAFF.